The 9 T cell receptor beta chains presented below share a single source sample, sequenced in a study of immune heterogeneity within non-small cell lung tumors. As template, the study used bulk tumor genomic DNA at 550 to 650 ng per sample. Multiple biopsies spaced far apart were taken from each primary tumor during surgery. Patients underwent curative surgery for untreated, newly diagnosed non-small cell lung cancer. Amplification of the TCR beta CDR3 was achieved through multiplex PCR with 32 V and 13 J primers. Each CDR3 protein is one row after TCRdb ran MiXCR on the multiplex PCR reads. Of approximately 6,000 distinct CDR3 sequences listed, about 20% are singletons. Sequenced material: lung tumor tissue. The receptors were sampled from a female donor with non-small cell lung cancer.

By share of the sample, this clonotype is medium-sized (0.01 to 0.1%). This sequence joins TRBV12-3 or TRBV12-4 and TRBJ1-1; TRBD1 matches at 8 bases. V lost 6 bases and J lost 5; bases outside the gene matches: 5. CDR3 length: 13 amino acids. The CDR3 DNA sequence: TGTGCCAGCAGGGACAGGGACTTAACTGAAGCTTTCTTT. This translates into CASRDRDLTEAFF.

J is TRBJ1-2 and V is TRBV6-4, with a possible D match to TRBD1 (5 bases). CDR3 length: 15 residues. V was clipped by 3 bases and J by 2 bases, with 13 bases between them. Germline V gives CDR1 MRHNA, CDR2 SNTAGT. The DNA of the CDR3 is TGTGCCAGCAGTGAAGATTGGCAGGGAAACTATGGCTACACCTTC. It is translated as CASSEDWQGNYGYTF.

The V and J genes are TRBV19 and TRBJ1-1; unclear D gene. CDR1 and CDR2 from the germline V gene are LNHDA and SQIVND (reference sequence). V lost 1 base, J lost 0 bases, and 12 bases lay in between. CDR3 length equals 16 residues. For the CDR3, the DNA is TGTGCCAGTAGTATAGTTTTCGACTTTTTGAACACTGAAGCTTTCTTT. This translates into CASSIVFDFLNTEAFF. The full variable domain, in which reference TRBV19 and TRBJ1-1 provide the parts outside the CDR3, is DGGITQSPKYLFRKEGQNVTLSCEQNLNHDAMYWYRQDPGQGLRLIYYSQIVNDFQKGDIAEGYSVSREKKESFPLTVTSAQKNPTAFYLCASSIVFDFLNTEAFFGQGTRLTVV.

This clonotype counts as medium-sized. The CDR3 DNA is TGTGCCAGCAGTTACCCCGGGACAGGGCCCTATTTCCCCCTTTGGTACCAAGAGACCCAGTACTTC. The encoded protein is CASSYPGTGPYFPLWYQETQYF. The chain uses TRBV27 and TRBJ2-5; 9 bases are shared with TRBD1. This CDR3 spans 22 amino acids. The trim removed 4 bases at V and 0 bases at J, leaving 24 bases unmatched. Germline-derived CDR1 and CDR2 are MNHEY and SMNVEV (reference sequence).

In this sample, this clonotype is medium-sized. This sequence joins TRBV27 and TRBJ2-7; D is perhaps TRBD2 (6 bases). V shed 3 bases and J shed 0 bases, with 12 bases lying between them. This CDR3 contains 15 residues. Per germline, CDR1 MNHEY and CDR2 SMNVEV (reference sequence). The CDR3 region is CASSFGTVSSYEQYF. CDR3 sequence (DNA): TGTGCCAGCAGTTTCGGGACTGTCAGCTCCTACGAGCAGTACTTC.

The CDR3 spells CASSLELAGSDTQYF. The DNA of the CDR3 is TGTGCCAGCAGCTTAGAACTAGCGGGCTCAGATACGCAGTATTTT. The rearrangement uses TRBV7-9 and TRBJ2-3; 9 nucleotides match TRBD2. The length of the CDR3 is 15 residues. CDR1 is SEHNR and CDR2 is FQNEAQ in the germline V gene (reference sequence). Trimming at V came to 1 base and at J to 4 bases, leaving 3 bases not matched to a gene.

This clonotype has just a few counts. Germline and junction disagree at one end, which may indicate a read error. The chain combines TRBV28 with TRBJ2-7, with D perhaps TRBD1 (5 bases). The CDR3 sequence is 14 residues long. Germline V gives CDR1 MDHEN, CDR2 SYDVKM. In DNA form, the CDR3 reads TGTGTCAGCAATAGGCAGGGCTTCACCTACGAGCAGTACTTC. Its protein is CVSNRQGFTYEQYF.

This clonotype was counted between two and nine times. The gene calls are TRBV7-9 and TRBJ2-3, with 9 bases identical to TRBD2. The germline V gene has CDR1 SEHNR and CDR2 FQNEAQ (reference sequence). The CDR3 consists of 13 residues. Losses at the gene ends were 8 bases for V and 4 bases for J; bases not matched to a gene: 4. CDR3 sequence: CASGLANPDTQYF. The CDR3 bases are TGTGCCAGCGGACTAGCGAACCCAGATACGCAGTATTTT.

This clonotype was recorded a few times. The chain joins TRBV18 to TRBJ1-1; 7 nucleotides line up with TRBD1. This CDR3 region has 16 residues. Germline CDR1 is KGHSH and CDR2 is LQKENI. Losses at the gene ends were 5 bases for V and 1 base for J; bases not matched to a gene: 10. This CDR3 is CASSTRQGGWNTEAFF. CDR3 in DNA: TGTGCCAGCTCAACGCGACAGGGTGGATGGAACACTGAAGCTTTCTTT.